These 18 T cell receptor beta chains came from one sample sequenced in a study of long-term antiretroviral therapy in people with HIV. Survey level was the resolution at which the v3.0 immunoSEQ assay ran. Using immunoSEQ multiplex PCR, the repertoire was profiled, and TCRdb retains in-frame clones only, with some absent. The sample lists about 39,000 clones, 75% to 90% occurring once. This sample comprised unsorted PBMCs, obtained 3.1 years after starting antiretroviral therapy. These receptor sequences come from a woman aged 50 to 65 with HIV.

This chain uses TRBV6-6 with TRBJ1-1, with 9 nucleotides matching TRBD1. CDR3 length: 16 residues. From germline, CDR1 is MNHNY and CDR2 SVGAGI (reference sequence). The junction had 8 bases not matched to a gene; V was cut back by 6 bases and J by 0 bases. The CDR3 reads CASRSDRGGMNTEAFF. The DNA for the CDR3 is TGTGCCAGCAGGTCGGACAGGGGAGGGATGAACACTGAAGCTTTCTTT.

The V gene is TRBV2, the J gene TRBJ2-3; TRBD1 is a possible D gene (6 bases). Between the trimmed V and J ends, which lost 3 bases and 7 bases, there was a span of 11 bases. Germline V gene lookup returns CDR1 SNHLY and CDR2 FYNNEI. The CDR3 sequence is 13 residues long. The CDR3 protein is CASSDVGANTQYF. CDR3 coding DNA: TGTGCCAGCAGTGATGTGGGGGCAAATACGCAGTATTTT. Supplemented by reference TRBV2 and TRBJ2-3, the full variable domain reads EPEVTQTPSHQVTQMGQEVILRCVPISNHLYFYWYRQILGQKVEFLVSFYNNEISEKSEIFDDQFSVERPDGSNFTLKIRSTKLEDSAMYFCASSDVGANTQYFGPGTRLTVL.

V gene TRBV18 combines with J gene TRBJ2-1; a weak D match, TRBD2 (8 bases). The CDR3 covers 15 residues. Germline V CDR1 and CDR2: KGHSH, LQKENI. Trimming shortened V by 6 bases and J by 10 bases, and 22 bases separated the two germline ends. CDR3 amino acids: CASSPGGGLQGEQFF. CDR3 sequence (DNA): TGTGCCAGCTCCCCGGGAGGGGGCCTTCAAGGCGAGCAGTTCTTC.

This chain links TRBV10-3 with TRBJ2-5; D may be TRBD2 (6 bases). CDR3 length: 13 residues. Germline CDR1 ENHRY, CDR2 SYGVKD. The germline V and J ends were trimmed by 6 bases and 3 bases, with 11 bases remaining between them. CDR3 sequence (DNA): TGTGCCATCAGCCGGGGACTGAAAGAGACCCAGTACTTC. It is translated as CAISRGLKETQYF.

This clone was seen more than once but under ten times. Written as DNA, the CDR3 is TGTGCCAGCAGTGGTCAGGGGCTCTCTGGAAACACCATATATTTT. This translates into CASSGQGLSGNTIYF. The chain has TRBV25-1 and TRBJ1-3; D may be TRBD1 (6 bases). V was shortened by 4 bases and J by 0 bases, with 10 bases between the two germline ends. Germline loops: CDR1 MGHDK, CDR2 SYGVNS. This CDR3 has 15 amino acids.

The CDR3 is CASSYTAAVNYGYTF. CDR3 nucleotide sequence: TGTGCCAGCAGTTACACGGCGGCGGTGAACTATGGCTACACCTTC. The chain couples TRBV6-6 to TRBJ1-2, with no clear D. V was trimmed by 2 bases and J by 2 bases, leaving 12 bases between them. Germline V gene data show CDR1 as MNHNY and CDR2 as SVGAGI (reference sequence). This CDR3 spans 15 amino acids.

The rearrangement links TRBV10-1 to TRBJ1-1, with D maybe TRBD1 (5 bases). Germline V gene data show CDR1 as WNHNN and CDR2 as SYGVQD (reference sequence). Trimming removed 2 bases from V and 4 bases from J, with 11 bases in between. The CDR3 covers 14 residues. CDR3 sequence (DNA): TGCGCCAGCAGTGAGCGCAGGGCGACCACTGAAGCTTTCTTT. Translating it yields CASSERRATTEAFF.

The chain has TRBV7-2 and TRBJ1-3, with D perhaps matching TRBD1 (5 bases). This CDR3 has 14 residues. V lost 6 bases, J lost 3 bases, and 12 bases lay in between. Germline V gene sequence: CDR1 SGHTA, CDR2 FQGNSA. The CDR3 DNA follows: TGTGCCAGCAGTTGGGGCGGGAATGGAAACACCATATATTTT. Its translation is CASSWGGNGNTIYF.

This clone was recorded only once. The chain uses TRBV6-5 and TRBJ2-7; perhaps TRBD2 as D (6 bases). Trimming shortened V by 0 bases and J by 2 bases, and 8 bases separated the two germline ends. CDR1 and CDR2 (germline): MNHEY, SVGAGI. CDR3 size: 14 residues. Written as DNA, the CDR3 is TGTGCCAGCAGTTACTCGACGGGGGCCTACGAGCAGTACTTC. This codes for CASSYSTGAYEQYF.

This clone appeared once. This rearrangement joins TRBV5-4 to TRBJ2-1; TRBD2 matches at 8 bases. The trim removed 4 bases at V and 14 bases at J, leaving 8 bases unmatched. CDR3 length: 12 amino acids. Germline values: CDR1 SGHNT, CDR2 YYREEE (reference sequence). This CDR3 is CASSAGGRWEFF. The CDR3 coding sequence is TGTGCCAGCAGCGCGGGGGGCCGATGGGAGTTCTTC.

This rearrangement joins TRBV5-5 to TRBJ1-3; 8 bases align to TRBD1. V shed 0 bases, J shed 0 bases, and the junction held 5 bases outside the gene matches. The germline V gene encodes CDR1 SGHKS and CDR2 YYEKEE (reference sequence). This CDR3 is built from 17 residues. The CDR3 DNA reads as TGTGCCAGCAGCTTGGTCGTGACAGGGGCCTCTGGAAACACCATATATTTT. It translates to CASSLVVTGASGNTIYF.

Worth noting for this clone: At one of its ends the junction is not consistent with the germline gene, which may arise from a read error. The chain employs TRBV7-7 and TRBJ2-7, with a tentative D call TRBD1 (6 bases). The CDR3 covers 13 residues. Germline V CDR1 and CDR2: SSHAT, FNYEAQ (reference sequence). The CDR3 spells CASSLVAGDEQYF. The CDR3 coding sequence is TGTGCTAGCAGCTTAGTGGCAGGGGACGAGCAGTACTTC.

This chain connects TRBV10-3 to TRBJ1-2; D is uncertain. Germline values: CDR1 ENHRY, CDR2 SYGVKD. The V gene lost 5 bases and the J gene lost 2 bases, with 6 bases spanning the gap. The CDR3 spans 12 residues. The CDR3 protein is CAISQPNYGYTF. The CDR3 DNA is TGTGCCATCAGTCAGCCAAACTATGGCTACACCTTC.

The chain recombines TRBV6-5 with TRBJ2-1; no firm D call. Germline V gene lookup returns CDR1 MNHEY and CDR2 SVGAGI. The CDR3 runs 13 residues. V was pared by 4 bases and J by 8 bases, with 12 bases between. CDR3 DNA: TGTGCCAGCAGTTCCACGGGTCGCTATGAGCAGTTCTTC. This codes for CASSSTGRYEQFF.

This clone was seen a single time. The chain is built from TRBV27 and TRBJ1-5; D is unresolved. The CDR3 runs 13 residues. CDR1 is MNHEY and CDR2 is SMNVEV in the germline V gene (reference sequence). The V gene lost 1 base and the J gene lost 1 base, with 2 bases spanning the gap. CDR3 protein: CASSLWSNQPQHF. The CDR3 DNA follows: TGTGCCAGCAGTTTATGGAGCAATCAGCCCCAGCATTTT.

This chain uses TRBV7-2 with TRBJ2-3, with 16 bases lining up with TRBD2. The germline V gene encodes CDR1 SGHTA and CDR2 FQGNSA. The J segment lost 4 bases and the V segment lost 3 bases, leaving 7 bases of the junction unmatched. The CDR3 spans 18 residues. The CDR3 is CASSFHGTSGGAPDTQYF. The CDR3 nucleotides read TGTGCCAGCAGCTTCCATGGGACTAGCGGGGGGGCCCCAGATACGCAGTATTTT.

The chain carries TRBV30 and TRBJ2-2; a weak D match, TRBD1 (6 bases). The CDR3 sequence is 15 residues long. Germline V gene lookup returns CDR1 GTSNPN and CDR2 SVGIG (reference sequence). V lost 2 bases and J lost 7, with 17 bases in between. CDR3 region: CAWSLQGRAVGELFF. DNA of the CDR3: TGTGCCTGGAGTCTACAGGGAAGAGCTGTCGGGGAGCTGTTTTTT.

The rearrangement uses TRBV4-1 and TRBJ1-2; 7 positions agree with TRBD1. CDR3 length equals 17 residues. V was pared by 0 bases and J by 0 bases, with 7 bases of the junction left unmatched. CDR1 and CDR2 from the germline V gene are MGHRA and YSYEKL. CDR3: CASSQDPTGKANYGYTF. CDR3 bases: TGCGCCAGCAGCCAAGACCCGACAGGGAAAGCTAACTATGGCTACACCTTC.